This T cell receptor beta chain stems from a study of identical twins. For this clonotype: Its antigen remains unknown.

Germline V lookup: CDR1 MNHEY, CDR2 SVGAGI. The CDR3 loop spans 16 amino acids. In every case, the donor was a healthy Caucasian. Findings of the study overall: Out-of-frame alpha sequences common to twins exhibited a surplus of low generation probability. The authors drew conclusions from cross-sectional statistical analysis rather than following the same donors. Models underpredicted monozygotic twin sharing of out-of-frame TCR alpha.

TCRdb itself ran the 5' RACE reads through MiXCR, one entry per CDR3 protein. The table includes some 1,600,000 distinct CDR3 sequences, less than 40% detected once. Sample: cord blood. The sequence came from a newborn girl in good health. The chain uses TRBV6-5 and TRBJ2-7; 13 bases are shared with TRBD2. Near its end, the DNA agrees better with TRBJ2-5, so the J call may be wrong. CDR3 amino acids: CASSRPGLAGAETQYF. The DNA of the CDR3 is TGTGCCAGCAGCCGACCCGGACTAGCGGGAGCGGAGACCCAGTACTTC.